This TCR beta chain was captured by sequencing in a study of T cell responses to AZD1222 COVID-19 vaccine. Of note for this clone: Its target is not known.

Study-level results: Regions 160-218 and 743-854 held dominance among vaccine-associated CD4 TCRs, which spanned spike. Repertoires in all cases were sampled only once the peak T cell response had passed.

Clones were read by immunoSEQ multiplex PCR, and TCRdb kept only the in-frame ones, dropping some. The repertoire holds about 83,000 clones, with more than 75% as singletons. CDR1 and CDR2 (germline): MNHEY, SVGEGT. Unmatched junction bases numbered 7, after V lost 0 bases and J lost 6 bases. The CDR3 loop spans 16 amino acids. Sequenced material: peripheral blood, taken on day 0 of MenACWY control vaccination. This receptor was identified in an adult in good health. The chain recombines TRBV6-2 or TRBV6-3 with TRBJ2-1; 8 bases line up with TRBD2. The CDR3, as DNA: TGTGCCAGCAGTTACTCGAAAACTAGCGGTATCAATGAGCAGTTCTTC. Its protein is CASSYSKTSGINEQFF.